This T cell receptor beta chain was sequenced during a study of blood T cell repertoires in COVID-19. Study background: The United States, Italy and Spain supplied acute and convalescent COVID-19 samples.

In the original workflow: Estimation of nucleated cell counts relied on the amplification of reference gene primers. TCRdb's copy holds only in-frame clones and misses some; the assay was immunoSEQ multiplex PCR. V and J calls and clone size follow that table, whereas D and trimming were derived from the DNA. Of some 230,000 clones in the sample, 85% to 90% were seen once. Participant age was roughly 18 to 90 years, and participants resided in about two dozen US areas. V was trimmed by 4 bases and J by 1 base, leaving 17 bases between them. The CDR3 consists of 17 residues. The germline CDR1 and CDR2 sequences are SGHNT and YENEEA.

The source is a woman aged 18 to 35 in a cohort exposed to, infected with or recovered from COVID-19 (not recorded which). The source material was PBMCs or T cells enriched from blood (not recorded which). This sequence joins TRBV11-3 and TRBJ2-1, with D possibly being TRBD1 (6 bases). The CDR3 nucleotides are TGTGCCAGCAGCTCCCACTCCGGGACACCATCCTACAATGAGCAGTTCTTC. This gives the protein CASSSHSGTPSYNEQFF.